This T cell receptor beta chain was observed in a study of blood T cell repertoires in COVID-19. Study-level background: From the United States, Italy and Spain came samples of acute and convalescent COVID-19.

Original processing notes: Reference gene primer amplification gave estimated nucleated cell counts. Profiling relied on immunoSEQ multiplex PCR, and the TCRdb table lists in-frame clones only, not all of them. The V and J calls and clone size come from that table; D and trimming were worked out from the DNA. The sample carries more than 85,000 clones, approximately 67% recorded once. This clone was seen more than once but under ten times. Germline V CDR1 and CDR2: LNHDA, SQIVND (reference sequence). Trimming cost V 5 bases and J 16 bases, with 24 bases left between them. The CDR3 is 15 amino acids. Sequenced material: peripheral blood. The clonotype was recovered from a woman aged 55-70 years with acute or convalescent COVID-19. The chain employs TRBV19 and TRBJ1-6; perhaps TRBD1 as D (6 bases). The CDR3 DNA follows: TGTGCCAGTAGTTCCGGGACAAGGAATCCCCTCGGTCTCCACTTT. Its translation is CASSSGTRNPLGLHF.